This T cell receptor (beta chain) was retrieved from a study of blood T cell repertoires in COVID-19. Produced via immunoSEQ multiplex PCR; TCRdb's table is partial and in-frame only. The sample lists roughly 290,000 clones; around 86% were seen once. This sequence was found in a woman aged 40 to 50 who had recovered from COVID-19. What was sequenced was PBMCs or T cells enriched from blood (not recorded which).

The chain's CDR3 is CASGLVSGPFGDEQFF. Here the CDR3 DNA reads TGTGCTAGTGGTTTGGTTAGCGGACCTTTTGGTGATGAGCAGTTCTTC. The gene calls are TRBV12-5 and TRBJ2-1; D may be TRBD2 (6 bases). This CDR3 is built from 16 residues. Between the trimmed V and J ends, which lost 0 bases and 8 bases, there was a span of 17 bases. Germline CDR1 and CDR2: LGHNT and FRNRAP.